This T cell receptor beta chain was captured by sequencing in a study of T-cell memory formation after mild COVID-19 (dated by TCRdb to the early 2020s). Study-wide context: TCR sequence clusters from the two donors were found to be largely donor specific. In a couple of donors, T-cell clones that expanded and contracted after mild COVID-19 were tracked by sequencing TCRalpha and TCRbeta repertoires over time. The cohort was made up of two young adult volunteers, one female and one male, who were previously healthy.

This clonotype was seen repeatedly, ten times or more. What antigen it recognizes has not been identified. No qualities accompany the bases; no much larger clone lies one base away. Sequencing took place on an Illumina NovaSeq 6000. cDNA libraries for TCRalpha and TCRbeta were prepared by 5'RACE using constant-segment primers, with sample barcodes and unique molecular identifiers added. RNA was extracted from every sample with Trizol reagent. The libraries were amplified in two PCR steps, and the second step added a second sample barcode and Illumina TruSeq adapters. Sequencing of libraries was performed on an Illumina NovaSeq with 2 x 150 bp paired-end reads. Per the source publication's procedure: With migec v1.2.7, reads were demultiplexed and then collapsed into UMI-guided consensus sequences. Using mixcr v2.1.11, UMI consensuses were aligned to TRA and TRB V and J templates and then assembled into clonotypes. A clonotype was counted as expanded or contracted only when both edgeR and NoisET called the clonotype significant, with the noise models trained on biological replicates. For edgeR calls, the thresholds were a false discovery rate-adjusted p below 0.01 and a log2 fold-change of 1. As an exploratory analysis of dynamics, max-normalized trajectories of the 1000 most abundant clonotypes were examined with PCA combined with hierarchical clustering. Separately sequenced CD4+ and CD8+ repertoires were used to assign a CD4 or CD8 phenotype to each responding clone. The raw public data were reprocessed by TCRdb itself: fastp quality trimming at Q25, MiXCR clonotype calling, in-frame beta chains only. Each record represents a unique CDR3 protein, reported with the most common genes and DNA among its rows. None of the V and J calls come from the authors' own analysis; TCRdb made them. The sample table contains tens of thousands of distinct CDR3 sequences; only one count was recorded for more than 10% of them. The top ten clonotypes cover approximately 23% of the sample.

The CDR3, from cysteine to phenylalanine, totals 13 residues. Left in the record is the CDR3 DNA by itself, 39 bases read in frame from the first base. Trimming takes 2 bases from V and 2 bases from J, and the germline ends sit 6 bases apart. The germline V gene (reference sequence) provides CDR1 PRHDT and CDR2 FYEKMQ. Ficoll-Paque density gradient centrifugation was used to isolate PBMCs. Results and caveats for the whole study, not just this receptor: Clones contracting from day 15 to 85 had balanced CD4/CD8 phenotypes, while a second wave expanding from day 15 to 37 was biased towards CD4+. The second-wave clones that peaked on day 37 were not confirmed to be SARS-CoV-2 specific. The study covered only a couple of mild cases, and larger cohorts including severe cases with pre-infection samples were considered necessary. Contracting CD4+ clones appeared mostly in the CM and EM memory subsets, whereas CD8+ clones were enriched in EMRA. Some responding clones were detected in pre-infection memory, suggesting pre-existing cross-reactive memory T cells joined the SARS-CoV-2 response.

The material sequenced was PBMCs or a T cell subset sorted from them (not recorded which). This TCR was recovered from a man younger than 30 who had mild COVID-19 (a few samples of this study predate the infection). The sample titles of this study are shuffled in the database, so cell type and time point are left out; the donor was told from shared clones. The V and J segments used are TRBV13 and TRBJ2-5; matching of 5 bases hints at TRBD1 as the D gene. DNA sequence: TGTGCCAGCAGCTTACCAGGGCAAGAGACCCAGTACTTC. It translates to CASSLPGQETQYF. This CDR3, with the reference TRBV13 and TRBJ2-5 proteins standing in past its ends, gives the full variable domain AAGVIQSPRHLIKEKRETATLKCYPIPRHDTVYWYQQGPGQDPQFLISFYEKMQSDKGSIPDRFSAQQFSDYHSELNMSSLELGDSALYFCASSLPGQETQYFGPGTRLLVL.